Listed here is a single T cell receptor (beta chain). Its cognate antigen has yet to be identified. Nothing much larger sits one base from this clone, and base qualities are not available. The time point label of this sample denotes: cells obtained before transplantation from donor or recipient. CD3+CD4+ and CD3+CD8+ populations were FACS-sorted from unstimulated pre-transplant donor and recipient cells taken from spleen or lymph nodes. Receptors were amplified or captured by the immunoSEQ multiplex PCR assay. For most patients, genomic DNA was isolated with the Qiagen DNeasy Blood and Tissue Kit and sent frozen to Adaptive Biotechnologies for TCR sequencing. For most patients, genomic DNA was subjected to high-throughput TCR-beta CDR3 sequencing by Adaptive Biotechnologies. Per the source publication's procedure: TCR sequencing data were retrieved from Adaptive's ImmunoSEQ software for 15 to 20 patients, whereas a few other patients were processed with MiXCR and VDJtools. CD4 versus CD8 sorting errors were corrected by removing sequences found in both subsets at a frequency ratio below 5:1. Because the origin of CDR3 nucleotide sequences shared between donor and recipient could not be assigned, those sequences were removed. To be classed as alloreactive, a clone needed at least 2-fold expansion over unstimulated cells and a minimum CFSE-low frequency of 0.002% (template counts) or 0.001% (read counts). Clones detected in sequenced pre-transplant spleen, lymph node, or MLR CFSE-low populations of the donor or recipient were defined as mappable. The cumulative frequency of alloreactive clones was calculated as a percentage of all sequences, weighted by copy number. TCRdb provides this immuneACCESS table in a form limited to in-frame rearrangements. Some clones are lacking; in checked studies, under half of them reflect an unresolved V gene, and why the rest are absent is not known. The V and J calls and clone size come from that table; D and trimming were worked out from the DNA. Present in this sample are 80,000 to 100,000 clones, roughly 92% of which were seen just once. Approximately 0.069% of the sample is held by the ten biggest clonotypes.

The sample belongs to a study of graft-versus-host responses after intestinal transplantation (dated by TCRdb to the early 2020s). Broadly, across the study: The transplants that recipients received were multivisceral, liver-intestinal, or isolated intestinal. Every recipient was given anti-thymocyte globulin induction, followed by 3 to 4 years of maintenance tacrolimus and steroids. Graft-versus-host and host-versus-graft alloreactive T cell clones were tracked in the graft, circulation and bone marrow after intestinal transplantation using bulk TCR-beta CDR3 sequencing. Alloreactive clones were identified by sequencing pre-transplant mixed lymphocyte reaction products and comparing these products with unstimulated pre-transplant donor and recipient T cells. Of the 20 to 30 intestinal transplant recipients enrolled in the cohort, one of whom was a retransplant, 3 patients without pretransplant specimens were excluded. A peak of at least 4% donor T cells among recipient peripheral blood mononuclear cells was the definition used for donor T cell macrochimerism. Rather than being sequenced by the commercial service, samples from a few later patients were sequenced in-house on an Illumina MiSeq and processed with MiXCR.

CDR1 and CDR2 were assigned from the germline V gene (reference sequence) as LNHDA and SQIVND. Ends trimmed: V by 8 bases, J by 2 bases; bases unmatched to a gene: 5. The CDR3 contains 14 residues, cysteine and phenylalanine counted. Only the CDR3 portion is preserved as DNA: 42 bases, with reading frame beginning at the first base. Broader findings and caveats from the paper: Conclusions were limited by the relatively low number and heterogeneity of intestinal transplant patients. Peak levels of circulating GvH clones were associated with declines in HvG clones early after transplant. In patients with donor T cell macrochimerism, the allografts had high GvH to HvG T cell clonal ratios. GvH clones were detected in recipient bone marrow, and some appeared earlier in ileal mucosa or blood, consistent with an intestinal mucosal origin.

The sample here was unstimulated CD8+ T cells sorted from spleen or lymph node cells, taken before transplant. The sequence derives from a human donor who was the organ donor for an intestinal transplant. The sequence joins TRBV19 to TRBJ2-1; 8 bases in the junction line up with TRBD2. The CDR3 reads as follows: CASYGGATYNEQFF. The DNA sequence reads TGTGCCAGTTACGGGGGGGCAACCTACAATGAGCAGTTCTTC.